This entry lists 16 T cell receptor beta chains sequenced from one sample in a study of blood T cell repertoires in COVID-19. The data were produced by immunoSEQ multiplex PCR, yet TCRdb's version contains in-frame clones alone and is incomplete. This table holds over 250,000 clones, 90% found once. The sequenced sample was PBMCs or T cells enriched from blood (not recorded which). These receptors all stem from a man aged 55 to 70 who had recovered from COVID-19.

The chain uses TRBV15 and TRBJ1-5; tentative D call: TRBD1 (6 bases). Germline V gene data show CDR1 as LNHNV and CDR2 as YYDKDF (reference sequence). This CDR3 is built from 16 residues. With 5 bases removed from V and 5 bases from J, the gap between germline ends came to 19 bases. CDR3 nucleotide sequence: TGTGCCACCAGCCTACGACAGGCAGGGTCCTATCAGCCCCAGCATTTT. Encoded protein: CATSLRQAGSYQPQHF.

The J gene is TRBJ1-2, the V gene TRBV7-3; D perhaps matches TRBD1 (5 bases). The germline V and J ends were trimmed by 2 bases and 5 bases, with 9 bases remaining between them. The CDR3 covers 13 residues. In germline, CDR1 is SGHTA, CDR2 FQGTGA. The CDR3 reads CASSLAGGYGYTF. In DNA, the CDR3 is TGTGCCAGCAGCTTAGCGGGGGGTTATGGCTACACCTTC.

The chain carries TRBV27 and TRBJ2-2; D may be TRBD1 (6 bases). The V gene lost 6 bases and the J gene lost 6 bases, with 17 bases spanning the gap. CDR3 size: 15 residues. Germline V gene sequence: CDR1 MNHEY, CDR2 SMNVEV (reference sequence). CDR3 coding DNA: TGTGCCAGCAGGGACAGTACACGTTGGTCCGGGGAGCTGTTTTTT. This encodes CASRDSTRWSGELFF.

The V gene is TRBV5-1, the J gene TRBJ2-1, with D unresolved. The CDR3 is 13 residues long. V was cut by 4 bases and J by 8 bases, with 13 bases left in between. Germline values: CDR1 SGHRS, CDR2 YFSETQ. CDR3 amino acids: CASSHSALHEQFF. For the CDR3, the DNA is TGCGCCAGCAGCCACAGTGCGCTCCATGAGCAGTTCTTC. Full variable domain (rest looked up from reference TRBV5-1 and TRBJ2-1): KAGVTQTPRYLIKTRGQQVTLSCSPISGHRSVSWYQQTPGQGLQFLFEYFSETQRNKGNFPGRFSGRQFSNSRSEMNVSTLELGDSALYLCASSHSALHEQFFGPGTRLTVL.

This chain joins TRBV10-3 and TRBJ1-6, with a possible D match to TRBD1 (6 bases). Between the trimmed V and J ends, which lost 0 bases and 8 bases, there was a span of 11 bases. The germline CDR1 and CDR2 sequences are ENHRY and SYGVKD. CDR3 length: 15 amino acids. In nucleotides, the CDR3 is TGTGCCATCAGTGAGTCACAGGGATATCATTCACCCCTCCACTTT. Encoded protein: CAISESQGYHSPLHF.

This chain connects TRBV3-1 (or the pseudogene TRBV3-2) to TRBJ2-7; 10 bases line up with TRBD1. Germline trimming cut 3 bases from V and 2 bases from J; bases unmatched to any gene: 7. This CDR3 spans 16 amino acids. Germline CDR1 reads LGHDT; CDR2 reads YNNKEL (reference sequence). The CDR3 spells CASSHHAGTGAYEQYF. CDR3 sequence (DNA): TGTGCCAGCAGCCATCATGCCGGGACAGGGGCCTACGAGCAGTACTTC.

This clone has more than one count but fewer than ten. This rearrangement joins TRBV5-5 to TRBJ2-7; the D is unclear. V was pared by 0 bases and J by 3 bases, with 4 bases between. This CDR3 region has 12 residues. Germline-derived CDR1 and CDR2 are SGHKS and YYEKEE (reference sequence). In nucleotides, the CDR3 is TGTGCCAGCAGCTTGGTCCTCTACGAGCAGTACTTC. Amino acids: CASSLVLYEQYF.

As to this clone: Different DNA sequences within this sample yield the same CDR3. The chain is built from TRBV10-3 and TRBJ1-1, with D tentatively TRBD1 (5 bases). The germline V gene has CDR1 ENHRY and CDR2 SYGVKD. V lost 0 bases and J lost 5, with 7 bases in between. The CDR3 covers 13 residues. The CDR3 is CAISESGGTEAFF. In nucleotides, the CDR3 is TGTGCCATCAGTGAGTCGGGGGGTACTGAAGCTTTCTTT.

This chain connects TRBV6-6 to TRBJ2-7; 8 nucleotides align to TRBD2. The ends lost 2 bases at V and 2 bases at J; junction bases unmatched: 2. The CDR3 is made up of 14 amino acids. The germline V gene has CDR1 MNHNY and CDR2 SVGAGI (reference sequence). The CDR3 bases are TGTGCCAGCAGTTACGGGCGGGGGGCCTACGAGCAGTACTTC. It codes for CASSYGRGAYEQYF.

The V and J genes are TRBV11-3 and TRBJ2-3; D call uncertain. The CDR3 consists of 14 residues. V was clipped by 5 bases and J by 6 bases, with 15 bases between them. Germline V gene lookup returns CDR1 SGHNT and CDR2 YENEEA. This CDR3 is CASSPTRSRDTQYF. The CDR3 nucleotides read TGTGCCAGCAGCCCCACACGGAGTCGTGATACGCAGTATTTT.

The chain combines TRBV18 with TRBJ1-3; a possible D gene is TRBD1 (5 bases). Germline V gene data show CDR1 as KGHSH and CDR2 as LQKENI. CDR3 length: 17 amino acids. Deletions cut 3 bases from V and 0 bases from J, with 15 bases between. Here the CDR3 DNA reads TGTGCCAGCTCACCCCTGCGCGGGGGAATCTCTGGAAACACCATATATTTT. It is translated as CASSPLRGGISGNTIYF.

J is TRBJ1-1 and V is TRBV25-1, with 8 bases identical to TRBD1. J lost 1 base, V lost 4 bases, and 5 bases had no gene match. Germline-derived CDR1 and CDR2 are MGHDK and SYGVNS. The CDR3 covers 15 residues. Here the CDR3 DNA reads TGTGCCAGCAGTGTAGACAGGGGAAGGAACACTGAAGCTTTCTTT. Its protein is CASSVDRGRNTEAFF. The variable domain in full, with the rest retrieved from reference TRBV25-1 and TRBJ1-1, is EADIYQTPRYLVIGTGKKITLECSQTMGHDKMYWYQQDPGMELHLIHYSYGVNSTEKGDLSSESTVSRIRTEHFPLTLESARPSHTSQYLCASSVDRGRNTEAFFGQGTRLTVV.

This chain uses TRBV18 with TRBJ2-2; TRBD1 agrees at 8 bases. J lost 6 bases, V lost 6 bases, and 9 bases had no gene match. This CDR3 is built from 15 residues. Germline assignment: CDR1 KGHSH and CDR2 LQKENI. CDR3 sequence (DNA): TGTGCCAGCTCCCAAGGACAGGGTTACGCCGGGGAGCTGTTTTTT. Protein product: CASSQGQGYAGELFF.

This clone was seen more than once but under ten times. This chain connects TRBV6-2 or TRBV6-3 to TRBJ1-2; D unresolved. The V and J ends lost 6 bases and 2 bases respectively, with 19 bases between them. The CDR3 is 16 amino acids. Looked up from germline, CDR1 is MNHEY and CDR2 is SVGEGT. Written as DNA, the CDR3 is TGTGCCAGCAGCCTTATTGGTACTTCAGGAAACTATGGCTACACCTTC. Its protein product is CASSLIGTSGNYGYTF.

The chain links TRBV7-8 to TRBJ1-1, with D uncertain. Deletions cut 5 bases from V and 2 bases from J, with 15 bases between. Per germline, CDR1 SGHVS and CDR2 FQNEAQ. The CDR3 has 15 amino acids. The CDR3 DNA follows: TGTGCCAGCAGCATGATGAGGGAAATTAACACTGAAGCTTTCTTT. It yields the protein CASSMMREINTEAFF.

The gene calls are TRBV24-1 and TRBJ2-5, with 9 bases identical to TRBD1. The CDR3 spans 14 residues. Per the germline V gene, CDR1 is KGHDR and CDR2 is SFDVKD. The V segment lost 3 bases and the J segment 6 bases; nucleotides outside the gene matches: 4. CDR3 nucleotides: TGTGCCACCAGTGATGGGGGACAGGGAAAGACCCAGTACTTC. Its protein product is CATSDGGQGKTQYF.